The 32 T cell receptor beta chains given below trace back to one sample, sequenced in a study of T-cell memory formation after mild COVID-19. A single record per CDR3 protein comes from TCRdb applying MiXCR to the 5' RACE reads. The sample shows 500,000 to 550,000 distinct CDR3 sequences, around 21% of them seen only once. Specimen: PBMCs or a T cell subset sorted from them (not recorded which). The receptors were sampled from an adult woman who had mild COVID-19 (a few samples of this study predate the infection). Cell type and time point are not known.

The chain couples TRBV6-1 to TRBJ2-7; TRBD1 aligns across 7 bases. The length of the CDR3 is 14 residues. CDR1 and CDR2 from the germline V gene are MNHNS and SASEGT. The ends lost 0 bases at V and 5 bases at J; junction bases unmatched: 4. Written as DNA, the CDR3 is TGTGCCAGCAGTGAAGCCCAACAGGGGCACGAGCAGTACTTC. It specifies CASSEAQQGHEQYF.

This clonotype was seen more than once but under ten times. This chain links TRBV11-2 with TRBJ2-7; D is ambiguous. Trimming left V 2 bases short and J 4 bases short, with 15 bases between. Looked up from germline, CDR1 is SGHAT and CDR2 is FQNNGV. CDR3 length equals 15 residues. This CDR3 reads CASSLLPISPYEQYF. CDR3 coding DNA: TGTGCCAGCAGCTTACTACCAATTAGCCCGTACGAGCAGTACTTC.

The chain carries TRBV15 and TRBJ2-7, with TRBD2 matching over 8 bases. The tail of the sequence fits TRBJ2-1 better, so the J call may be wrong. CDR1 and CDR2 from the germline V gene are LNHNV and YYDKDF (reference sequence). The length of the CDR3 is 16 residues. Written as DNA, the CDR3 is TGTGCCACCAGCAGAGTAGGCGGGAGGTCTCCCTACGAGCAGTTCTTC. Protein sequence: CATSRVGGRSPYEQFF.

This clonotype was seen only a few times. The chain uses TRBV30 and TRBJ2-7, with D perhaps TRBD1 or TRBD2 (5 bases each). The V and J ends lost 0 bases and 5 bases respectively, with 8 bases between them. CDR3 size: 12 residues. Germline values: CDR1 GTSNPN, CDR2 SVGIG (reference sequence). CDR3 sequence reads: CAWSVGGHEQYF. In DNA form, the CDR3 reads TGTGCCTGGAGTGTTGGGGGACACGAGCAGTACTTC.

V gene TRBV24-1 combines with J gene TRBJ2-3; 11 bases agree with TRBD2. V lost 4 bases, J lost 2 bases, and 13 bases stayed unmatched. Germline V gene data show CDR1 as KGHDR and CDR2 as SFDVKD. The length of the CDR3 is 19 residues. CDR3 region: CATSDPKTGTSGSTDTQYF. The CDR3 nucleotides read TGTGCCACCAGTGACCCAAAGACCGGGACTAGCGGATCCACAGATACGCAGTATTTT.

The count of this clonotype is one. V gene TRBV2 combines with J gene TRBJ1-5, with 10 bases matching TRBD1. The CDR3 consists of 14 residues. Germline trimming cut 5 bases from V and 10 bases from J; bases unmatched to any gene: 8. Germline V gene data show CDR1 as SNHLY and CDR2 as FYNNEI. The CDR3 region has the DNA TGTGCCAGCAGTAGGGACAGGGGTTCTTTACCCCAGCATTTT. It translates to CASSRDRGSLPQHF.

This clonotype has just a few counts. The chain employs TRBV5-5 and TRBJ2-3; 8 bases are a match to TRBD2. Trimming cost V 2 bases and J 2 bases; bases outside gene matches: 4. Germline V CDR1 and CDR2: SGHKS, YYEKEE (reference sequence). The CDR3 loop spans 15 amino acids. CDR3 in DNA: TGTGCCAGCAGCTTTGGCGGGAGGACCACAGATACGCAGTATTTT. Amino acid sequence: CASSFGGRTTDTQYF.

In its sample, this clonotype was seen a few times. The gene calls are TRBV9 and TRBJ2-1, with D maybe TRBD2 (6 bases). The germline V and J ends were trimmed by 2 bases and 0 bases, with 15 bases remaining between them. CDR3 length: 17 residues. CDR1 and CDR2 (germline): SGDLS, YYNGEE. The CDR3 sequence is CASSVWRRDSSYNEQFF. The DNA of the CDR3 is TGTGCCAGCAGCGTCTGGAGGCGGGATAGCTCCTACAATGAGCAGTTCTTC.

This clonotype was observed a few times. The V gene is TRBV12-3 or TRBV12-4, the J gene TRBJ2-5; D is undetermined. V lost 4 bases, J lost 2 bases, and 14 bases lay in between. The CDR3 covers 15 residues. CDR3 in amino acids: CASSSLPPPQETQYF. The CDR3 nucleotides are TGTGCCAGCAGTTCCTTACCCCCCCCACAAGAGACCCAGTACTTC.

This chain joins TRBV20-1 and TRBJ2-4; 9 positions agree with TRBD2. The CDR3 is 19 amino acids. Germline-derived CDR1 and CDR2 are DFQATT and SNEGSKA (reference sequence). V gave up 3 bases and J gave up 2 bases; unmatched junction bases: 17. The CDR3 spells CSASHLTSGAPGSKNIQYF. In nucleotides, the CDR3 is TGCAGTGCTAGTCACTTGACTAGCGGAGCGCCTGGGTCCAAAAACATTCAGTACTTC.

This clonotype was observed at least ten times. This chain connects TRBV27 to TRBJ2-7; D is perhaps TRBD1 or TRBD2 (5 bases each). V was trimmed by 8 bases and J by 3 bases, leaving 14 bases between them. The CDR3 is made up of 13 amino acids. Germline V gene data show CDR1 as MNHEY and CDR2 as SMNVEV (reference sequence). CDR3 bases: TGTGCCAGCGCCGGGACCCCCTACTACGAGCAGTACTTC. Its protein product is CASAGTPYYEQYF.

V and J are TRBV12-3 or TRBV12-4 and TRBJ2-2, with D possibly being TRBD2 (6 bases). V was shortened by 3 bases and J by 6 bases, with 8 bases between the two germline ends. This CDR3 is built from 13 residues. The CDR3 DNA follows: TGTGCCAGCAGTTTCCTAGCGCCCGGGGAGCTGTTTTTT. Translation: CASSFLAPGELFF.

V usage is TRBV3-1 and J usage is TRBJ1-5; D is perhaps TRBD1 (5 bases). CDR1 LGHDT and CDR2 YNNKEL come from the germline V gene (reference sequence). The V gene lost 4 bases and the J gene lost 4 bases, with 17 bases spanning the gap. The CDR3 loop spans 16 amino acids. In DNA, the CDR3 is TGTGCCAGCAGCCCCTCTGGGGGGGTTATAAATCAGCCCCAGCATTTT. This translates into CASSPSGGVINQPQHF.

This clonotype appeared a few times. V usage is TRBV5-1 and J usage is TRBJ2-5; 9 nucleotides align to TRBD2. V shed 0 bases and J 1 base; nucleotides not matched to a gene: 4. CDR1 is SGHRS, CDR2 YFSETQ, per germline. This CDR3 contains 16 residues. The CDR3 spells CASSLEASGIQETQYF. DNA of the CDR3: TGCGCCAGCAGCTTGGAGGCTAGCGGGATCCAAGAGACCCAGTACTTC. The full variable domain, in which reference TRBV5-1 and TRBJ2-5 provide the parts outside the CDR3, is KAGVTQTPRYLIKTRGQQVTLSCSPISGHRSVSWYQQTPGQGLQFLFEYFSETQRNKGNFPGRFSGRQFSNSRSEMNVSTLELGDSALYLCASSLEASGIQETQYFGPGTRLLVL.

The V and J genes are TRBV6-5 and TRBJ2-6, with D possibly matching TRBD1 (5 bases). The CDR3 totals 15 residues. Per the germline V gene, CDR1 is MNHEY and CDR2 is SVGAGI. Trimming stripped 6 bases from V and 2 bases from J, with 11 bases between. CDR3 coding DNA: TGTGCCAGCAGCCTCAGGGTAGCTGGGGCCAACGTCCTGACTTTC. The encoded protein is CASSLRVAGANVLTF.

This clonotype was observed at least ten times. The gene calls are TRBV12-3 or TRBV12-4 and TRBJ1-5; 11 nucleotides align to TRBD1. The CDR3 runs 15 residues. J was trimmed by 5 bases and V by 8 bases; bases with no gene match: 8. The CDR3 is CASVGTGGTDQPQHF. The CDR3 nucleotides read TGTGCCAGCGTGGGGACAGGGGGGACAGATCAGCCCCAGCATTTT.

The CDR3 region is CASRPGRNTDTQYF. CDR3 DNA: TGTGCCAGCAGACCCGGGAGGAACACAGATACGCAGTATTTT. V and J are TRBV6-5 and TRBJ2-3, with TRBD2 matching over 7 bases. The V segment lost 6 bases and the J segment 2 bases; nucleotides outside the gene matches: 5. Germline V gives CDR1 MNHEY, CDR2 SVGAGI. This CDR3 is 14 amino acids long.

In this sample, this clonotype turned up a few times. The chain recombines TRBV11-3 with TRBJ2-5, with D hard to call. V shed 0 bases and J shed 5 bases, with 10 bases lying between them. The CDR3 length is 14 residues. Germline-derived CDR1 and CDR2 are SGHNT and YENEEA. CDR3 amino acids: CASSLDMGSETQYF. Here the CDR3 DNA reads TGTGCCAGCAGCTTAGATATGGGGTCCGAGACCCAGTACTTC.

This clonotype turned up a few times. The CDR3 sequence is CASSVQGAMNTEAFF. CDR3 in DNA: TGTGCCAGCAGCGTACAAGGAGCCATGAACACTGAAGCTTTCTTT. The chain carries TRBV9 and TRBJ1-1, with D uncertain. The CDR3 loop spans 15 amino acids. Germline assignment: CDR1 SGDLS and CDR2 YYNGEE. V shed 1 base and J shed 0 bases, with 10 bases lying between them.

V gene TRBV12-3 or TRBV12-4 combines with J gene TRBJ1-2, with TRBD1 matching over 9 bases. Trimming cost V 6 bases and J 7 bases; bases outside gene matches: 12. The CDR3 spans 15 residues. Written as DNA, the CDR3 is TGTGCCAGCAGCGTGACCGGGACAGGGTTTAGTGGCTACACCTTC. As protein: CASSVTGTGFSGYTF.

The V gene is TRBV5-6, the J gene TRBJ2-2; 7 nucleotides match TRBD1. This CDR3 comprises 17 residues. Trimming at V came to 3 bases and at J to 6 bases, leaving 14 bases not matched to a gene. Germline CDR1 is SGHDT and CDR2 is YYEEEE. CDR3 sequence (DNA): TGTGCCAGCAGCTCCGGTAGTCGGACAGGTGTGCCCGGGGAGCTGTTTTTT. Amino acid sequence: CASSSGSRTGVPGELFF. Variable domain in full (rest from reference TRBV5-6 and TRBJ2-2): DAGVTQSPTHLIKTRGQQVTLRCSPKSGHDTVSWYQQALGQGPQFIFQYYEEEERQRGNFPDRFSGHQFPNYSSELNVNALLLGDSALYLCASSSGSRTGVPGELFFGEGSRLTVL.

This clonotype was seen more than once but under ten times. The chain links TRBV20-1 to TRBJ1-6; the D gene is possibly TRBD1 (6 bases). The V end was cut by 3 bases, the J end by 10 bases, with 19 bases between. Germline assignment: CDR1 DFQATT and CDR2 SNEGSKA (reference sequence). The CDR3 is 15 amino acids. This chain's CDR3 is CSASGDTLVDSPLHF. In DNA form, the CDR3 reads TGCAGTGCTAGTGGGGACACCCTGGTTGACTCACCCCTCCACTTT.

This clonotype turned up a few times. This chain links TRBV6-2 or TRBV6-3 with TRBJ2-2; tentatively, D is TRBD1 (5 bases). The length of the CDR3 is 17 residues. Germline lookup yields CDR1 MNHEY and CDR2 SVGEGT. V was cut by 0 bases and J by 2 bases, with 13 bases left in between. CDR3 coding DNA: TGTGCCAGCAGTTACTCGAGACAGCACCCTAACACCGGGGAGCTGTTTTTT. Protein sequence: CASSYSRQHPNTGELFF.

The chain joins TRBV12-3 or TRBV12-4 to TRBJ2-3; D perhaps matches TRBD2 (5 bases). CDR3 length: 13 residues. Trimming took off 1 base at V and 5 bases at J, with 7 bases between the two ends. In nucleotides, the CDR3 is TGTGCCAGCAGTTTAGGGGAGAGAGATACGCAGTATTTT. This encodes CASSLGERDTQYF.

In its sample, this clonotype was seen a few times. The chain uses TRBV6-2 or TRBV6-3 and TRBJ1-4; TRBD1 might be the D (6 bases). V gave up 7 bases and J gave up 10 bases, with 22 bases separating them. From germline, CDR1 is MNHEY and CDR2 SVGEGT. The CDR3 is made up of 15 amino acids. The CDR3 DNA reads TGTGCCAGCAAACTAACCGGGACCAGGGGAGGAAAACTGTTTTTT. It specifies CASKLTGTRGGKLFF.

In its sample, this clonotype was seen a few times. The V gene is TRBV4-3, the J gene TRBJ2-2; the D is unclear. This CDR3 contains 16 residues. CDR1 is LGHNA and CDR2 is YSLEER in the germline V gene. The ends were cut back, 1 base at V and 1 base at J, with 10 bases in the middle. The CDR3 DNA reads TGCGCCAGCAGCCAAGGAGTACCTAAGAACACCGGGGAGCTGTTTTTT. Its translation: CASSQGVPKNTGELFF.

This clonotype was found a few times. The chain joins TRBV5-1 to TRBJ2-5; no firm D call. V lost 2 bases and J lost 4, with 12 bases in between. The CDR3 runs 14 residues. CDR1 and CDR2 (germline): SGHRS, YFSETQ. In nucleotides, the CDR3 is TGCGCCAGCAGCTTCCCGGGTCCGGGAGAGACCCAGTACTTC. It encodes CASSFPGPGETQYF.

The chain has TRBV12-3 or TRBV12-4 and TRBJ1-5; 7 bases match TRBD1. The ends lost 7 bases at V and 6 bases at J; junction bases unmatched: 3. The CDR3 contains 12 residues. This CDR3 reads CASNRDSQPQHF. The CDR3 bases are TGTGCCAGCAATCGGGACAGTCAGCCCCAGCATTTT.

The V gene is TRBV20-1, the J gene TRBJ1-5; 7 bases are a match to TRBD1. Per germline, CDR1 DFQATT and CDR2 SNEGSKA (reference sequence). The CDR3 runs to 14 residues. The V segment lost 1 base and the J segment 5 bases; nucleotides outside the gene matches: 5. Here the CDR3 reads CSARGTGGDQPQHF. The CDR3 region has the DNA TGCAGTGCTAGAGGGACAGGCGGAGATCAGCCCCAGCATTTT.

In this sample, this clonotype turned up a few times. The chain has TRBV7-6 and TRBJ2-7, with 8 positions matching TRBD1. The CDR3 has 17 residues. Germline V gene data show CDR1 as SGHVS and CDR2 as FNYEAQ. Trimming removed 1 base from V and 1 base from J; junction bases left unmatched: 9. CDR3 in DNA: TGTGCCAGCAGCTTAGGGTCGGGACAGGCGTTTTCCTACGAGCAGTACTTC. Amino acid sequence: CASSLGSGQAFSYEQYF.

The V and J genes are TRBV18 and TRBJ1-5; TRBD1 agrees at 11 bases. Germline values: CDR1 KGHSH, CDR2 LQKENI. This CDR3 has 15 amino acids. J gave up 5 bases and V 3 bases, and 3 bases lay outside the gene matches. The CDR3 DNA follows: TGTGCCAGCTCACCTTTGGGACAGGGGGATCAGCCCCAGCATTTT. Amino acid sequence: CASSPLGQGDQPQHF.

This clonotype has just a few counts. This rearrangement joins TRBV24-1 to TRBJ1-2; D uncertain. Germline CDR1 reads KGHDR; CDR2 reads SFDVKD. This CDR3 is built from 13 residues. The V and J ends lost 6 bases and 5 bases respectively, with 12 bases between them. This CDR3 reads CATSLTEGYGYTF. The CDR3 nucleotides are TGTGCCACCAGTCTAACCGAAGGATATGGCTACACCTTC.